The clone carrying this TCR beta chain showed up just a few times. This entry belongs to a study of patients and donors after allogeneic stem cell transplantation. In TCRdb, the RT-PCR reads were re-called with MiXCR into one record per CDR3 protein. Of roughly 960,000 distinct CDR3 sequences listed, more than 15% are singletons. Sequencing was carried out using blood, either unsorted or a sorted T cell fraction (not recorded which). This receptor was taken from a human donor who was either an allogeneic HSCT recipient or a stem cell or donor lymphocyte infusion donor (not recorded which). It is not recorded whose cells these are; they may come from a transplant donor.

The CDR3 nucleotides are TGTGCCAGCAGCTTACACCAATCAGGGCAGCCCCAGCATTTT. Its protein product is CASSLHQSGQPQHF. The V call is TRBV11-2, the J call TRBJ1-5, with D maybe TRBD1 (5 bases). The CDR3 runs to 14 residues. V was pared by 2 bases and J by 7 bases, with 12 bases between. Looked up from germline, CDR1 is SGHAT and CDR2 is FQNNGV.